Given below is one TCR beta chain in context. The V and J ends lost 3 bases and 0 bases respectively, with 11 bases between them. This CDR3 is built from 15 residues. The germline CDR1 and CDR2 sequences are KGHSH and LQKENI. This entry comes from a study of blood T cell repertoires in COVID-19. Study details: T cells, B-cell-depleted T cells, or PBMCs supplied cDNA or gDNA.

Per the study methods: Amplification of reference gene primers provided the estimated nucleated cell counts. The assay was immunoSEQ multiplex PCR, and TCRdb's table has in-frame clones only and misses some. V, J and clone size are those of that table, while D and trimming were read from the DNA. The table has a few hundred thousand clones, over 80% seen once. This TCR was sampled from a woman aged 45-59 years with COVID-19, enrolled during active disease. The genes are TRBV18 and TRBJ1-2; tentative D call: TRBD1 (5 bases). Sample: peripheral blood. CDR3 in DNA: TGTGCCAGCTCACCCAGGGATTTAGCTAACTATGGCTACACCTTC. This sequence encodes CASSPRDLANYGYTF.